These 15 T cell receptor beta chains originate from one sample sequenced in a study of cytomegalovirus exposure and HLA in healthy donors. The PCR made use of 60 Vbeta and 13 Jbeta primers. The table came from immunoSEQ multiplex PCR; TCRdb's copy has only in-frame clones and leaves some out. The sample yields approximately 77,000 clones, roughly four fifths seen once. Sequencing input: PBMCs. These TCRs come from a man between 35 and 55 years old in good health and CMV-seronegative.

The CDR3 loop is CAISTRPYNEQFF. The DNA of the CDR3 is TGTGCCATATCTACTAGGCCCTACAATGAGCAGTTCTTC. The V gene is TRBV6-6, the J gene TRBJ2-1; weak D call: TRBD2 (5 bases). Trimming cost V 10 bases and J 2 bases, with 12 bases left between them. The CDR3 sequence is 13 residues long. Germline CDR1 reads MNHNY; CDR2 reads SVGAGI (reference sequence).

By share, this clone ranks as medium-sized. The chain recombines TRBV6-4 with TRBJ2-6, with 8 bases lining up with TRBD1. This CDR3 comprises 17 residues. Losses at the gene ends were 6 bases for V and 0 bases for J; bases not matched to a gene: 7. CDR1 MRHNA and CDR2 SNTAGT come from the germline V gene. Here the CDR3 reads CASSEGQAYSGANVLTF. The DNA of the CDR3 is TGTGCCAGCAGCGAGGGACAGGCCTACTCTGGGGCCAACGTCCTGACTTTC.

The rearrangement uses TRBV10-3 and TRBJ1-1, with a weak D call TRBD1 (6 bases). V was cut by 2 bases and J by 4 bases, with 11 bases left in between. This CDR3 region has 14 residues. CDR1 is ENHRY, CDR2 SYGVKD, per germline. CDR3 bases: TGTGCCATCAGTGAGGAGGGGGTAGGCACTGAAGCTTTCTTT. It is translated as CAISEEGVGTEAFF.

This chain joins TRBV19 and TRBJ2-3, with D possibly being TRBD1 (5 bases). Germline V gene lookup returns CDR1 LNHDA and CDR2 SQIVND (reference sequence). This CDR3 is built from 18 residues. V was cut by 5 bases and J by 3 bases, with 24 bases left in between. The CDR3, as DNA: TGTGCCAGTAGTCCCAAAGGTCTCCAGGGAATCATGACAGATACGCAGTATTTT. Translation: CASSPKGLQGIMTDTQYF.

The DNA for the CDR3 is TGTGCCACCTCGTGGCGGGAAAAATTAAGCTACACCTTC. Translating it yields CATSWREKLSYTF. The chain carries TRBV28 and TRBJ1-2; D gene uncertain. Germline V CDR1 and CDR2: MDHEN, SYDVKM. V gave up 10 bases and J gave up 9 bases, with 21 bases separating them. The CDR3 spans 13 residues.

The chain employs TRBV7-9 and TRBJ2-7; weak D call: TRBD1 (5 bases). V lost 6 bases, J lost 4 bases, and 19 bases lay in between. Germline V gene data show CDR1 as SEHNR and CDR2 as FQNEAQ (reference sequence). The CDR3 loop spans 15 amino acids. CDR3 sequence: CASSILTVRAYEQYF. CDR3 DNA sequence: TGTGCCAGCAGTATTTTGACAGTCCGCGCATACGAGCAGTACTTC. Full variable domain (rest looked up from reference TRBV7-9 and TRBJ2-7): DTGVSQNPRHKITKRGQNVTFRCDPISEHNRLYWYRQTLGQGPEFLTYFQNEAQLEKSRLLSDRFSAERPKGSFSTLEIQRTEQGDSAMYLCASSILTVRAYEQYFGPGTRLTVT.

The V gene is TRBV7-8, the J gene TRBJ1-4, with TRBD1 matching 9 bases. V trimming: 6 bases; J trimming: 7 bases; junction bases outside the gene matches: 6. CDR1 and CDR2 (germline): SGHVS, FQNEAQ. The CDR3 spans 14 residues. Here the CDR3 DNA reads TGTGCCAGCAGTTCCGGGACAGGGATTGAAAAACTGTTTTTT. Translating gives CASSSGTGIEKLFF.

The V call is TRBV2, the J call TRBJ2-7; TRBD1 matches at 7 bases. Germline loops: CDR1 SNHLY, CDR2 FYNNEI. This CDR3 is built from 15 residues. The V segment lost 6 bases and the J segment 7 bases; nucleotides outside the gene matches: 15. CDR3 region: CASSATGKGLGEQYF. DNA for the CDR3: TGTGCCAGCAGCGCGACAGGGAAGGGGTTGGGGGAGCAGTACTTC.

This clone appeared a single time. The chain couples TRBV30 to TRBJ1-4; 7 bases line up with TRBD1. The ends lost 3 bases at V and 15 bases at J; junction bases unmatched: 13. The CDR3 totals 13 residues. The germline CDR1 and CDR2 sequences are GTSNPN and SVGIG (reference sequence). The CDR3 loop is CAWSAGTDPRVFF. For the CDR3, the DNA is TGTGCCTGGAGCGCCGGGACAGACCCCCGGGTGTTTTTT.

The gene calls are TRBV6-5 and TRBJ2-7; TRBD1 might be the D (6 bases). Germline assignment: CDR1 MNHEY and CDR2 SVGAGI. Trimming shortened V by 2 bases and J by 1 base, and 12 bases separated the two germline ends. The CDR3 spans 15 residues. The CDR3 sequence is CASSYGGSVSYEQYF. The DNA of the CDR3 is TGTGCCAGCAGTTACGGGGGCTCAGTGTCCTACGAGCAGTACTTC.

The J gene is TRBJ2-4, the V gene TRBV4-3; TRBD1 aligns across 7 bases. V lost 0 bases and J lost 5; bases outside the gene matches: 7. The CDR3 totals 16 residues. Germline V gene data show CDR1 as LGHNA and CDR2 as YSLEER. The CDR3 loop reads CASSQEGQGVQNIQYF. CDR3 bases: TGCGCCAGCAGCCAAGAGGGGCAGGGGGTCCAAAACATTCAGTACTTC.

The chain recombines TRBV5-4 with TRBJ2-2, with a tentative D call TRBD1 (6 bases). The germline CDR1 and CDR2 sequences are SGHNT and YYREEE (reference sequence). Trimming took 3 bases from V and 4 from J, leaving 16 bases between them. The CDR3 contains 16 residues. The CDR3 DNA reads TGTGCCAGCAGCTCTAACGCCAGGGGTAGCACCGGGGAGCTGTTTTTT. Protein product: CASSSNARGSTGELFF.

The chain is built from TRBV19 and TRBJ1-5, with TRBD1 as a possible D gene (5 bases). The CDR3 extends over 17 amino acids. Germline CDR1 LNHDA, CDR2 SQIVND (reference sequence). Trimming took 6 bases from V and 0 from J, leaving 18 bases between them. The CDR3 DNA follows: TGTGCCAGTAGACCTAACCCAGGGAGGAATAGCAATCAGCCCCAGCATTTT. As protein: CASRPNPGRNSNQPQHF.

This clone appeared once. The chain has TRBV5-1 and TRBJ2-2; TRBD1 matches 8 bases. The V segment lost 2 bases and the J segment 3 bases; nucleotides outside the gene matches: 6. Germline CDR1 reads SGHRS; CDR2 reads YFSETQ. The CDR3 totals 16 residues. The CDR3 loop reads CASSLGTGAYTGELFF. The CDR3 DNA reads TGCGCCAGCAGCTTAGGGACAGGAGCTTACACCGGGGAGCTGTTTTTT.

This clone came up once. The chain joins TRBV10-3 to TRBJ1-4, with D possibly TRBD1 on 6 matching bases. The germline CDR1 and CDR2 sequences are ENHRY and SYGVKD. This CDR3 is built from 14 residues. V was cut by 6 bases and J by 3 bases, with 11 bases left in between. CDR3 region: CAIRSGDANEKLFF. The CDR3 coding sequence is TGTGCCATCAGATCAGGGGATGCTAATGAAAAACTGTTTTTT.